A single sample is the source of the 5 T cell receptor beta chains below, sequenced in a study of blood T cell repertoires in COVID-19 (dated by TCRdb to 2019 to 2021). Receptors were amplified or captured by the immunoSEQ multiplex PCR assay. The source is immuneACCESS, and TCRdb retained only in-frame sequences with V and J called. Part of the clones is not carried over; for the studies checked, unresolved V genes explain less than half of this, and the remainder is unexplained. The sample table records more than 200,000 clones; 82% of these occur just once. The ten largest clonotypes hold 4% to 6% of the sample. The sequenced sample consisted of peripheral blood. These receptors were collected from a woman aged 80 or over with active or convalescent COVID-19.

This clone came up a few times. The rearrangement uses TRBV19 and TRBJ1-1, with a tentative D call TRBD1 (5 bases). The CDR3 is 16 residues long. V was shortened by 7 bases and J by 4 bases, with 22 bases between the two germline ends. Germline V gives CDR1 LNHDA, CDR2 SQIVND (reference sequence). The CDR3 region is CASTKLSGGYLTEAFF. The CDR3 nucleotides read TGTGCCAGTACTAAGTTATCGGGGGGTTACCTCACTGAAGCTTTCTTT.

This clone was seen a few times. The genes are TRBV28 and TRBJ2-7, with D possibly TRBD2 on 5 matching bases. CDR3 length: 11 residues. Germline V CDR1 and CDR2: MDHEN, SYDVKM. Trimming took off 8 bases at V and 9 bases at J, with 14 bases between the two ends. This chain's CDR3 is CASGLSRGQYF. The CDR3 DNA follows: TGTGCCAGCGGGTTGTCCCGGGGGCAGTACTTC. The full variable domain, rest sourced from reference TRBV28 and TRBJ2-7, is DVKVTQSSRYLVKRTGEKVFLECVQDMDHENMFWYRQDPGLGLRLIYFSYDVKMKEKGDIPEGYSVSREKKERFSLILESASTNQTSMYLCASGLSRGQYFGPGTRLTVT.

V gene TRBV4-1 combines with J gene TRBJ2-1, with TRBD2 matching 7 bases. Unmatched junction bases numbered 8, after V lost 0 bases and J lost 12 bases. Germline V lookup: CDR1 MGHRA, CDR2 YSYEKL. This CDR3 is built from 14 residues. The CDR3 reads CASSQDEGLRMQFF. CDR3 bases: TGCGCCAGCAGCCAAGATGAGGGACTACGAATGCAGTTCTTC.

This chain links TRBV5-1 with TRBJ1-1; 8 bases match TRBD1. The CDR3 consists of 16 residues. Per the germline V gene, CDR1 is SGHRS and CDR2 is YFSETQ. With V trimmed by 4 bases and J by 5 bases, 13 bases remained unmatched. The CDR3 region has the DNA TGCGCCAGCAGCCGGGTAGGACAGGGTTTGGTGACTGAAGCTTTCTTT. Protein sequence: CASSRVGQGLVTEAFF.

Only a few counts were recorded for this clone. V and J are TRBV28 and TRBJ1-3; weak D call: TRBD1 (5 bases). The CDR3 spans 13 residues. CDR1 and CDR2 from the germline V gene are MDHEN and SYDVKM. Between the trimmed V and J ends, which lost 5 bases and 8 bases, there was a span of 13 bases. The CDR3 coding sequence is TGTGCCAGCAGTGTCCCAGGGTTAGACACCATATATTTT. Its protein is CASSVPGLDTIYF.